This TCR beta chain was captured in a study of blood T cells in healthy people across ages. The V and J ends lost 0 bases and 5 bases, in that order; junction bases with no gene match: 7. In germline, CDR1 is SGHRS, CDR2 YFSETQ. CDR3 length equals 16 residues. The use of a sample-barcoded 5' primer and a J-beta primer mix characterized a second PCR of roughly 6 to 11 cycles. TCRdb re-called the 5' RACE reads with MiXCR, one entry per CDR3 protein. The sample includes around 280,000 distinct CDR3 sequences, around 30% of them seen just once. The rearrangement joins TRBV5-1 to TRBJ2-1; TRBD2 aligns across 8 bases. Sample: blood. The receptor's source is a woman in her seventies in good health. CDR3 DNA sequence: TGCGCCAGCAGCTTGGCTGCGACTAGCGCGAACAATGAGCAGTTCTTC. This encodes CASSLAATSANNEQFF.